This T cell receptor beta chain originates from a study of regulatory T cells in long-lasting Graves disease. In building TCR beta libraries, iRepertoire HTBI primers were used together with Arm-PCR of CDR3 regions. TCRdb recomputed calls from the multiplex PCR reads with MiXCR, one row per CDR3 protein. The sample yields under 500,000 distinct CDR3 sequences, around 17% seen once. This clonotype was counted ten times or more. Trimming took off 6 bases at V and 4 bases at J, with 10 bases between the two ends. The CDR3 is 13 amino acids. Looked up from germline, CDR1 is MNHNS and CDR2 is SASEGT. Time point in this sample: newly diagnosed GD, antithyroid drugs for less than 3 months. RNA isolated from PBMCs was used to make the TCR library. A further study also used this sample, focusing on T cells in Graves' hyperthyroidism and ophthalmopathy. That paper adds: First-round RT-PCR of the TCR CDR3 relied on the HTBI primer set. The blood repertoire included most of the expanded thyroid clonotypes above 0.001.

The V and J genes are TRBV6-1 and TRBJ2-1; D gene uncertain. This specimen was peripheral blood mononuclear cells (PBMCs), taken at new diagnosis, from a patient treated with antithyroid drugs. This sequence originates from a woman younger than 45 with Graves disease. CDR3 coding DNA: TGTGCCAGCAGCCACGGACGATACAATGAGCAGTTCTTC. Its protein product is CASSHGRYNEQFF.